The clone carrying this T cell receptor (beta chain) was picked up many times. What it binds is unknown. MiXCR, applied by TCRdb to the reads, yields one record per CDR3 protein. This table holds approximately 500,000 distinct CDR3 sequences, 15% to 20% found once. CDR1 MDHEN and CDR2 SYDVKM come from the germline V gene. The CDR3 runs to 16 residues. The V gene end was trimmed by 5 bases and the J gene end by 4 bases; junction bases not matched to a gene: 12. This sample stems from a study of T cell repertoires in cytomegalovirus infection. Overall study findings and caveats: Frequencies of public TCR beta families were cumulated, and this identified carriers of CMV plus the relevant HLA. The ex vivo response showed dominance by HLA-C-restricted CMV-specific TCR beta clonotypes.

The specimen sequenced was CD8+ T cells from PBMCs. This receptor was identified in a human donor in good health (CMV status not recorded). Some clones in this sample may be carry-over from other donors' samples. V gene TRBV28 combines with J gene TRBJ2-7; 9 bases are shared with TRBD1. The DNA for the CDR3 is TGTGCCAGCAGTCCCAGTCTGGGACAGGGTGAATACGAGCAGTACTTC. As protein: CASSPSLGQGEYEQYF.